This entry lists 26 T cell receptor beta chains sequenced from one sample in a study of shared clonotypes between healthy human individuals. Sequenced by immunoSEQ multiplex PCR; TCRdb stores in-frame clones only, minus some. The data show roughly 2.4 million clones, around 95% seen once. The sequencing sample was made of naive CD4+ T cells sorted from blood. Subset defined: CD45RA+ positively selected. The origin of the receptors is a man younger than 30 in good health.

The V and J genes are TRBV29-1 and TRBJ2-1; possible D gene TRBD2, 5 bases. Germline V lookup: CDR1 SQVTM, CDR2 ANQGSEA. This CDR3 has 11 residues. Deletions cut 6 bases from V and 9 bases from J, with 12 bases between. CDR3 nucleotides: TGCAGCGTCCGGCGAGGGCCTGAGCAGTTCTTC. Amino acids: CSVRRGPEQFF.

This sequence joins TRBV30 and TRBJ1-3; 9 nucleotides agree with TRBD1. This CDR3 spans 15 amino acids. Germline CDR1 is GTSNPN and CDR2 is SVGIG (reference sequence). V lost 2 bases, J lost 2 bases, and 4 bases stayed unmatched. CDR3 in amino acids: CAWSTRTGAGNTIYF. The CDR3 bases are TGTGCCTGGAGTACTCGGACAGGGGCTGGAAACACCATATATTTT. Combining the CDR3 with reference TRBV30 and TRBJ1-3 gives the whole variable domain SQTIHQWPATLVQPVGSPLSLECTVEGTSNPNLYWYRQAAGRGLQLLFYSVGIGQISSEVPQNLSASRPQDRQFILSSKKLLLSDSGFYLCAWSTRTGAGNTIYFGEGSWLTVV.

The V and J genes are TRBV30 and TRBJ2-7; no clear D. Trimming shortened V by 3 bases and J by 3 bases, and 12 bases separated the two germline ends. CDR3 length: 13 residues. In germline, CDR1 is GTSNPN, CDR2 SVGIG (reference sequence). For the CDR3, the DNA is TGTGCCTGGAGGTTGGGCTCCCGCTACGAGCAGTACTTC. Amino acids: CAWRLGSRYEQYF.

Remarks on this clone: Other DNA sequences in the same sample also yield this CDR3. V gene TRBV5-1 combines with J gene TRBJ1-5; the D gene is possibly TRBD1 (6 bases). CDR1 SGHRS and CDR2 YFSETQ come from the germline V gene. This CDR3 spans 14 amino acids. Between the trimmed V and J ends, which lost 4 bases and 3 bases, there was a span of 11 bases. CDR3 sequence (DNA): TGCGCCAGCAGCCCGGACAGCCTCAATCAGCCCCAGCATTTT. Residues: CASSPDSLNQPQHF.

The chain links TRBV7-9 to TRBJ1-1; D is unresolved. Germline V gene lookup returns CDR1 SEHNR and CDR2 FQNEAQ (reference sequence). The ends were cut back, 4 bases at V and 1 base at J, with 16 bases in the middle. This CDR3 is 16 amino acids long. For the CDR3, the DNA is TGTGCCAGCAGCTCGAGTGTCCCGGCAAGGAACACTGAAGCTTTCTTT. Translating it yields CASSSSVPARNTEAFF.

As DNA, the CDR3 is TGTGCCAGCAGTCCGGGGGTGACAGGGGGACACACCGGGGAGCTGTTTTTT. It translates to CASSPGVTGGHTGELFF. The rearrangement joins TRBV28 to TRBJ2-2, with TRBD1 matching over 9 bases. Germline-derived CDR1 and CDR2 are MDHEN and SYDVKM. V lost 5 bases, J lost 3 bases, and 10 bases stayed unmatched. The CDR3 runs to 17 residues. The complete variable domain, with remaining parts taken from reference TRBV28 and TRBJ2-2, reads DVKVTQSSRYLVKRTGEKVFLECVQDMDHENMFWYRQDPGLGLRLIYFSYDVKMKEKGDIPEGYSVSREKKERFSLILESASTNQTSMYLCASSPGVTGGHTGELFFGEGSRLTVL.

This chain joins TRBV12-5 and TRBJ2-3; 11 bases line up with TRBD2. The CDR3 is 16 amino acids. Per germline, CDR1 LGHNT and CDR2 FRNRAP. The V segment lost 2 bases and the J segment 3 bases; nucleotides outside the gene matches: 4. CDR3 sequence reads: CASGLILAGVTDTQYF. The CDR3 nucleotides are TGTGCTAGTGGTTTGATACTAGCGGGAGTGACAGATACGCAGTATTTT. Using reference TRBV12-5 and TRBJ2-3 for the parts outside the CDR3, the full variable domain is DARVTQTPRHKVTEMGQEVTMRCQPILGHNTVFWYRQTMMQGLELLAYFRNRAPLDDSGMPKDRFSAEMPDATLATLKIQPSEPRDSAVYFCASGLILAGVTDTQYFGPGTRLTVL.

The chain joins TRBV20-1 to TRBJ2-3, with 9 positions matching TRBD2. The J segment lost 6 bases and the V segment lost 7 bases, leaving 2 bases of the junction unmatched. Germline loops: CDR1 DFQATT, CDR2 SNEGSKA (reference sequence). The CDR3 length is 11 residues. The CDR3 region has the DNA TGCAGTGGCGGGAGGGGGGATACGCAGTATTTT. Translation: CSGGRGDTQYF.

The V call is TRBV12-5, the J call TRBJ1-2, with D possibly being TRBD1 (5 bases). The V end was cut by 0 bases, the J end by 5 bases, with 22 bases between. CDR3 length equals 18 residues. Germline V lookup: CDR1 LGHNT, CDR2 FRNRAP. CDR3: CASGLVVGALSEWYGYTF. In DNA form, the CDR3 reads TGTGCTAGTGGTTTGGTAGTAGGGGCCCTTTCGGAATGGTATGGCTACACCTTC.

The chain joins TRBV18 to TRBJ1-1; a weak D match, TRBD1 (5 bases). V lost 0 bases, J lost 5 bases, and 13 bases lay in between. This CDR3 region has 15 residues. Germline values: CDR1 KGHSH, CDR2 LQKENI. CDR3 in DNA: TGTGCCAGCTCACCACCGGTCCAGGGAAAGACTGAAGCTTTCTTT. This translates into CASSPPVQGKTEAFF.

The chain couples TRBV10-3 to TRBJ2-2; 8 bases line up with TRBD2. V shed 9 bases, J shed 0 bases, and the junction held 6 bases outside the gene matches. Germline loops: CDR1 ENHRY, CDR2 SYGVKD. The CDR3 runs 15 residues. For the CDR3, the DNA is TGTGCCATTCCTCAGACTAGCGCGAACACCGGGGAGCTGTTTTTT. It translates to CAIPQTSANTGELFF.

This chain connects TRBV7-2 to TRBJ2-7; D gene uncertain. From germline, CDR1 is SGHTA and CDR2 FQGNSA. V dropped 5 bases and J dropped 4 bases, with 15 bases sitting between them. The CDR3 has 14 amino acids. CDR3 sequence reads: CASSNGPLSYEQYF. Here the CDR3 DNA reads TGTGCCAGCAGCAACGGACCTCTTTCTTACGAGCAGTACTTC.

V usage is TRBV19 and J usage is TRBJ1-4; 7 nucleotides line up with TRBD1. Trimming took 3 bases from V and 5 from J; bases not matched to a gene: 15. Germline assignment: CDR1 LNHDA and CDR2 SQIVND (reference sequence). The CDR3 contains 18 residues. The CDR3 loop reads CASSMTGRSGTVNEKLFF. The CDR3 nucleotides are TGTGCCAGTAGTATGACGGGGCGTTCCGGGACAGTAAATGAAAAACTGTTTTTT.

V usage is TRBV7-2 and J usage is TRBJ2-3; D is ambiguous. The V end was cut by 5 bases, the J end by 0 bases, with 12 bases between. The CDR3 runs to 15 residues. The germline CDR1 and CDR2 sequences are SGHTA and FQGNSA. The CDR3 DNA reads as TGTGCCAGCAGCAAACACTTGGTTAGCACAGATACGCAGTATTTT. Translation gives CASSKHLVSTDTQYF.

The chain is built from TRBV10-3 and TRBJ2-4, with TRBD1 matching over 8 bases. Trimming at V came to 3 bases and at J to 4 bases, leaving 11 bases not matched to a gene. CDR3 length: 17 amino acids. Germline V gene data show CDR1 as ENHRY and CDR2 as SYGVKD. The CDR3 is CAISEFPPGQDKNIQYF. For the CDR3, the DNA is TGTGCCATCAGTGAATTCCCCCCGGGACAGGATAAAAACATTCAGTACTTC.

This chain uses TRBV18 with TRBJ2-2; D ambiguous. The germline gives CDR1 KGHSH, CDR2 LQKENI. This CDR3 is built from 16 residues. Trimming took 1 base from V and 6 from J, leaving 15 bases between them. The CDR3 DNA reads as TGTGCCAGCTCACCACAGAGTGGCCGAATCCCCGGGGAGCTGTTTTTT. The encoded protein is CASSPQSGRIPGELFF.

V and J are TRBV28 and TRBJ1-2, with TRBD1 as a possible D gene (5 bases). The ends were cut back, 5 bases at V and 4 bases at J, with 17 bases in the middle. Germline CDR1 and CDR2: MDHEN and SYDVKM. The CDR3 consists of 15 residues. The CDR3 spells CASSPAVLGGYGYTF. CDR3 DNA: TGTGCCAGCAGTCCAGCGGTCCTTGGGGGCTATGGCTACACCTTC.

The J gene is TRBJ2-3, the V gene TRBV10-1; 13 nucleotides match TRBD2. Germline V gene sequence: CDR1 WNHNN, CDR2 SYGVQD (reference sequence). The V segment lost 6 bases and the J segment 5 bases; nucleotides outside the gene matches: 5. This CDR3 is 15 amino acids long. CDR3 in DNA: TGCGCCAGCAGCAGGACTAGCGGGGGCGGAGATACGCAGTATTTT. Protein: CASSRTSGGGDTQYF.

The gene calls are TRBV5-1 and TRBJ1-1; D is possibly TRBD1 (6 bases). This CDR3 contains 14 residues. V lost 4 bases, J lost 3 bases, and 13 bases lay in between. Looked up from germline, CDR1 is SGHRS and CDR2 is YFSETQ. The CDR3 DNA sequence: TGCGCCAGCAGCCCCAGTGGGGGGCACACTGAAGCTTTCTTT. It translates to CASSPSGGHTEAFF.

The chain carries TRBV7-8 and TRBJ2-3; TRBD1 matches at 9 bases. Germline lookup yields CDR1 SGHVS and CDR2 FQNEAQ. This CDR3 spans 15 amino acids. V shed 5 bases and J 6 bases; nucleotides not matched to a gene: 9. CDR3 in amino acids: CASSPGTGYSDTQYF. The CDR3 DNA sequence: TGTGCCAGCAGCCCCGGGACAGGGTATTCGGATACGCAGTATTTT.

This rearrangement joins TRBV5-4 to TRBJ2-7; 7 bases line up with TRBD2. J lost 2 bases, V lost 5 bases, and 4 bases had no gene match. The CDR3 contains 13 residues. The germline V gene has CDR1 SGHNT and CDR2 YYREEE (reference sequence). The CDR3 bases are TGTGCCAGCAGACTAGCGCAACCCTACGAGCAGTACTTC. The encoded protein is CASRLAQPYEQYF.

The V gene is TRBV5-1, the J gene TRBJ2-7, with a weak D call TRBD2 (6 bases). The CDR3 has 16 amino acids. The V gene's germline CDR1 is SGHRS and CDR2 YFSETQ. V was cut by 4 bases and J by 2 bases, with 19 bases left in between. The CDR3 region has the DNA TGCGCCAGCAGCACGAGGGGCCAGGGAGGCCCCTACGAGCAGTACTTC. Translated, it gives CASSTRGQGGPYEQYF.

The genes are TRBV25-1 and TRBJ2-2; TRBD1 might be the D (6 bases). The CDR3 spans 12 residues. Germline loops: CDR1 MGHDK, CDR2 SYGVNS. V was clipped by 2 bases and J by 13 bases, with 11 bases between them. The CDR3 DNA reads as TGTGCCAGCAGTGAAGCTGGGGGCGGGCTGTTTTTT. Its translation is CASSEAGGGLFF.

The chain carries TRBV27 and TRBJ2-7; either TRBD1 or TRBD2 may supply D (5 bases each). Germline V gives CDR1 MNHEY, CDR2 SMNVEV (reference sequence). The CDR3 spans 16 residues. V shed 10 bases and J shed 0 bases, with 22 bases lying between them. As DNA, the CDR3 is TGTGCCACCGAAGTTCAGGGTGAGGGTGGCTCCTACGAGCAGTACTTC. It encodes CATEVQGEGGSYEQYF.

The chain couples TRBV2 to TRBJ2-2; 7 bases are shared with TRBD1. The junction had 8 bases not matched to a gene; V was cut back by 7 bases and J by 3 bases. Germline V gene lookup returns CDR1 SNHLY and CDR2 FYNNEI. This CDR3 region has 15 residues. The CDR3 bases are TGTGCCAGCAAAACCGGGACAGCGGACACCGGGGAGCTGTTTTTT. This translates into CASKTGTADTGELFF.

Points on this clone: Other DNA sequences in this sample translate to the same CDR3. The chain carries TRBV28 and TRBJ1-5; 8 nucleotides match TRBD1. Germline CDR1 reads MDHEN; CDR2 reads SYDVKM. The V segment lost 2 bases and the J segment 1 base; nucleotides outside the gene matches: 1. The CDR3 covers 15 residues. The CDR3 reads CASSLGDRSNQPQHF. Here the CDR3 DNA reads TGTGCCAGCAGTTTAGGGGACAGGAGCAATCAGCCCCAGCATTTT.